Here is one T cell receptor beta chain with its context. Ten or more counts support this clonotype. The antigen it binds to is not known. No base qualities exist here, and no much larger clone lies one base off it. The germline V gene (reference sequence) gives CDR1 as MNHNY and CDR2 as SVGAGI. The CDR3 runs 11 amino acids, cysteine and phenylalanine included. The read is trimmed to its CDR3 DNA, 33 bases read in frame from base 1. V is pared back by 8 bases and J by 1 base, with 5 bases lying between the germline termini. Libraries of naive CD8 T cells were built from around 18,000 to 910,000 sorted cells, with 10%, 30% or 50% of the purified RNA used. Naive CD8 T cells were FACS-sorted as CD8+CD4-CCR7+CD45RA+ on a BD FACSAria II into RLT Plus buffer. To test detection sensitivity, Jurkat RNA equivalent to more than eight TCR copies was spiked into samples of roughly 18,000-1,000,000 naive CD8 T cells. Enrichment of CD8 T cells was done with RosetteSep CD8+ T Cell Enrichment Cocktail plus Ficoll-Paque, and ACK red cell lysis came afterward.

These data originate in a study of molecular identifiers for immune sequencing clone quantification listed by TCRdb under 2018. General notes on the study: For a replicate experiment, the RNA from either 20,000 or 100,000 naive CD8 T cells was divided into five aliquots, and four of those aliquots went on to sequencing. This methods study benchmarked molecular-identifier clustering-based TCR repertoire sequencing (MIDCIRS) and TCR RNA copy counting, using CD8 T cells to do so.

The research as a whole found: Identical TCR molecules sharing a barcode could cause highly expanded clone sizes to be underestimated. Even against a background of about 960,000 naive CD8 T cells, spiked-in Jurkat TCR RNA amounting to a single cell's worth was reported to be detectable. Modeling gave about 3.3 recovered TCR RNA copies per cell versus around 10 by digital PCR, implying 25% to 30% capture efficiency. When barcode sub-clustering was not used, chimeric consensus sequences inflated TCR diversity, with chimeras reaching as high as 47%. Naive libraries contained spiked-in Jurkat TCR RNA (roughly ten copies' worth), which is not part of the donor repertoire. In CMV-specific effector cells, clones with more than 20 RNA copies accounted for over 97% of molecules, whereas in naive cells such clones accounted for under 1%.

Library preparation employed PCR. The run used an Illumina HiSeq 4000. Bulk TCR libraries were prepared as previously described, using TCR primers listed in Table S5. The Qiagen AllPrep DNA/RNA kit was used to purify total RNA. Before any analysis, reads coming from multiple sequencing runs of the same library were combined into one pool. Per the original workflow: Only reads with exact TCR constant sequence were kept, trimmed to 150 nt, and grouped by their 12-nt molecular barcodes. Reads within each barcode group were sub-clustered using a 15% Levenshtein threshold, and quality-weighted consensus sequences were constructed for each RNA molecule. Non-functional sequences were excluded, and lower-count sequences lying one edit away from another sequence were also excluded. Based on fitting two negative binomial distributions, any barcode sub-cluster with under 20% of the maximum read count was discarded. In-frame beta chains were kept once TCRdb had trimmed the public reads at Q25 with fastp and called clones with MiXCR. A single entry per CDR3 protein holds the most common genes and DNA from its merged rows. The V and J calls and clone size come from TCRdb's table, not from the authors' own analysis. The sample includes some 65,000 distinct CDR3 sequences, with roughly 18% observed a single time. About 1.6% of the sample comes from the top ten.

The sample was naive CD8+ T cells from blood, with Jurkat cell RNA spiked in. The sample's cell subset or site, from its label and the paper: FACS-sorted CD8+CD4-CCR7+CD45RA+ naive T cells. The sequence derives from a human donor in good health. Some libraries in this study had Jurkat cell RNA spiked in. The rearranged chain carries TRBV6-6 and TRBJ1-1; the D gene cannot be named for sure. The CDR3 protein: CASEENTEAFF. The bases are TGTGCCAGCGAGGAGAACACTGAAGCTTTCTTT.